The TCR beta chain under discussion was sequenced for a study of T cells after somatic rescue of genetic block. The CDR3 extends over 13 amino acids. The germline V and J ends were trimmed by 8 bases and 0 bases, with 8 bases remaining between them. Germline V CDR1 and CDR2: WSHSY, SAAADI. The protocol was immunoSEQ multiplex PCR, while the TCRdb copy is restricted to in-frame clones and leaves out a portion. The sample lists some 67,000 clones, about 91% occurring once. The TCR was taken from a man between 35 and 55 years old. Sequenced input: peripheral blood mononuclear cells (PBMCs). This chain joins TRBV10-2 and TRBJ1-5, with no clear D. The CDR3 region is CASRHNSNQPQHF. CDR3 bases: TGCGCCAGCCGACACAATAGCAATCAGCCCCAGCATTTT.